This is a list of T cell receptor beta chains from one sample in a study of type 1 and type 2 diabetes patients. Via MiXCR, TCRdb re-called the multiplex PCR reads, giving one row per CDR3 protein. In the table there are around 300,000 distinct CDR3 sequences, more than 40% of which are singletons. Sample: peripheral blood mononuclear cells (PBMCs). The receptors stem from a man aged 18 to 35 with type 2 diabetes. Both conserved end residues are part of each CDR3. The order of the fields is V gene, J gene, clone size, CDR3 protein. Part of the rows lack a size; the others show once, few, many or a class for expanded clones.

>TRBV13|TRBJ2-7|-
CASSLTSGRPPPQYF
>TRBV25-1|TRBJ1-4|-
CASSPTPGEEKLFF
>TRBV9|TRBJ2-7|-
CASSGGGGLAYEQYF
>TRBV29-1|TRBJ1-2|once
CSVGGQGDGYTF
>TRBV25-1|TRBJ1-3|once
CASSGPPGPRSSGNTIYF
>TRBV19|TRBJ1-1|-
CASKFTGLKDTEAFF
>TRBV20-1|TRBJ2-3|few
CSARDTDTQYF
>TRBV29-1|TRBJ2-2|-
CSVWGGLNTGELSF
>TRBV10-1|TRBJ2-2|-
CASSVGRAYTGELFF
>TRBV6-1|TRBJ2-7|-
CASSEDSGRGRGEQYF
>TRBV4-1|TRBJ2-7|-
CASSLGQGPSREQYF
>TRBV19|TRBJ1-1|-
CASISFGRVNTEAFF
>TRBV15|TRBJ2-7|-
CTTSPGGFAYEQYF
>TRBV5-6|TRBJ1-2|-
CASSWTVESYTF
>TRBV20-1|TRBJ1-6|-
CSARDETGFSSYNSPLHF
>TRBV7-8|TRBJ1-6|-
CASSSLDSPYNSPLHF
>TRBV7-8|TRBJ2-1|-
CASSLAGGSGYEQFF
>TRBV9|TRBJ1-2|-
CASSVGDSGYYGYTF
>TRBV7-2|TRBJ1-2|few
CASSLKGTNYGYTF
>TRBV7-2|TRBJ1-2|-
CASSPGAGGIYGYTF
>TRBV7-2|TRBJ2-5|-
CASSWDRVWQETQYF
>TRBV11-2|TRBJ2-7|-
CASSVGQGLEQYF
>TRBV20-1|TRBJ2-7|few
CSARTEQTYEQYF
>TRBV7-6|TRBJ2-2|-
CASSLGWNTGELFF
>TRBV29-1|TRBJ1-4|-
CSVMRGNEKLFF
>TRBV4-3|TRBJ2-7|-
CASSQEKEWPYEQYF
>TRBV12-3/TRBV12-4|TRBJ1-2|-
CASRYRNSNYGYTF